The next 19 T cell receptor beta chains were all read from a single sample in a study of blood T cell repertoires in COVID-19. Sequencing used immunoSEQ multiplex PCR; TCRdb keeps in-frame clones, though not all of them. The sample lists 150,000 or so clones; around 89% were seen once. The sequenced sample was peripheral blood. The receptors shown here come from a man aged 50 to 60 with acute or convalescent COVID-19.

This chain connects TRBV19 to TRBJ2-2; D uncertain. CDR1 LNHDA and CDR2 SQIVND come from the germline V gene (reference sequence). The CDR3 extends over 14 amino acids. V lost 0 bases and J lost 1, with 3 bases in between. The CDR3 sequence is CASSIEQNTGELFF. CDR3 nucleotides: TGTGCCAGTAGTATAGAACAGAACACCGGGGAGCTGTTTTTT. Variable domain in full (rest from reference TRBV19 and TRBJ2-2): DGGITQSPKYLFRKEGQNVTLSCEQNLNHDAMYWYRQDPGQGLRLIYYSQIVNDFQKGDIAEGYSVSREKKESFPLTVTSAQKNPTAFYLCASSIEQNTGELFFGEGSRLTVL.

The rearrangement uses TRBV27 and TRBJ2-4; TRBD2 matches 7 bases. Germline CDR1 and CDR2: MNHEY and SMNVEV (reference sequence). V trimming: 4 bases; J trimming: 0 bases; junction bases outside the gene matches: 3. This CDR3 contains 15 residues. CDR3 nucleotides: TGTGCCAGCAGTTCAAGCGGGAAAGCCAAAAACATTCAGTACTTC. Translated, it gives CASSSSGKAKNIQYF.

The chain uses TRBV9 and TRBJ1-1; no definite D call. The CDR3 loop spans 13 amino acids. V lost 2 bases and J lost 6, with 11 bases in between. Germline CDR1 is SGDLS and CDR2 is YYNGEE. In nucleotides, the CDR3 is TGTGCCAGCAGCGTCCGGTCAGAGGCTGAAGCTTTCTTT. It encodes CASSVRSEAEAFF.

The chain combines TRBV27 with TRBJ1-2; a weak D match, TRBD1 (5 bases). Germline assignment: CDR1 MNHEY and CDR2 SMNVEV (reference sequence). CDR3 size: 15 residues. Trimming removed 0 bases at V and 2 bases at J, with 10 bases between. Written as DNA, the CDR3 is TGTGCCAGCAGTTTATCCCGGGGGAGAAACTATGGCTACACCTTC. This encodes CASSLSRGRNYGYTF.

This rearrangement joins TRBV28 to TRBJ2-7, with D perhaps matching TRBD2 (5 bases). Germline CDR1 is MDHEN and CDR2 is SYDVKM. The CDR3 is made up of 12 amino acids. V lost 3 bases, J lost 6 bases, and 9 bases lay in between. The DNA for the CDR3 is TGTGCCAGCAGTTTCAGAGGAGGCGAGCAGTACTTC. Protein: CASSFRGGEQYF.

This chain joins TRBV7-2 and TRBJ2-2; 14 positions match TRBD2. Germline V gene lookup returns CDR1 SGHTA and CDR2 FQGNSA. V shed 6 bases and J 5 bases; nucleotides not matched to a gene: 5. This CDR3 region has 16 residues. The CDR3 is CASRGTSGSGTGELFF. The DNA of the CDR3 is TGTGCCAGCAGAGGGACTAGCGGGAGTGGAACCGGGGAGCTGTTTTTT.

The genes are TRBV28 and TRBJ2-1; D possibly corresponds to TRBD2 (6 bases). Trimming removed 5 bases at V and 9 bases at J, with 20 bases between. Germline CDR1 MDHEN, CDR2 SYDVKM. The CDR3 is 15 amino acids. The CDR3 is CASSRGGPIVVEQFF. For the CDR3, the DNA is TGTGCCAGCAGTCGTGGAGGGCCGATTGTGGTTGAGCAGTTCTTC.

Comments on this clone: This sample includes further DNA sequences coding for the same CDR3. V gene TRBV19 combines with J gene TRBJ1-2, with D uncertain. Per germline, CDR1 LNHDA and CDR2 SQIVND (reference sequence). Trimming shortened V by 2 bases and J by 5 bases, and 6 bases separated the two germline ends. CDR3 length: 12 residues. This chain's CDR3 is CASSIRSYGYTF. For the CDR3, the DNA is TGTGCCAGTAGTATACGGAGTTATGGCTACACCTTC.

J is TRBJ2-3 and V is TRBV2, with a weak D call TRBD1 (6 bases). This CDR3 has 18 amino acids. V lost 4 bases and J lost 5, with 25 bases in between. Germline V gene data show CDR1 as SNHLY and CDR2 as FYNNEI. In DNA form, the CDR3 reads TGTGCCAGCAGTGTGGTCAGGGGTTTAATCCGGACGATAGATACGCAGTATTTT. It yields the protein CASSVVRGLIRTIDTQYF.

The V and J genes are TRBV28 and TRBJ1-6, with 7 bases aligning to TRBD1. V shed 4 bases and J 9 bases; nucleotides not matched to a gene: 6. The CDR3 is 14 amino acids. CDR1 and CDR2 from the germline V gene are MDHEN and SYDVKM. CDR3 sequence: CASSSTGISSPLHF. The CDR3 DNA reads TGTGCCAGCAGTTCGACAGGGATATCTTCACCCCTCCACTTT. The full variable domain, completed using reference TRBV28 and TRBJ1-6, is DVKVTQSSRYLVKRTGEKVFLECVQDMDHENMFWYRQDPGLGLRLIYFSYDVKMKEKGDIPEGYSVSREKKERFSLILESASTNQTSMYLCASSSTGISSPLHFGNGTRLTVT.

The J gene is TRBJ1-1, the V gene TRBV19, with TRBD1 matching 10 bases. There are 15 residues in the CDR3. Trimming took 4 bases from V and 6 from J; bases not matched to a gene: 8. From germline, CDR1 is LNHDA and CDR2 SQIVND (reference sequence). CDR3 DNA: TGTGCCAGTAGTACCGGGGGACAGGGGAGGGCTGAAGCTTTCTTT. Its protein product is CASSTGGQGRAEAFF.

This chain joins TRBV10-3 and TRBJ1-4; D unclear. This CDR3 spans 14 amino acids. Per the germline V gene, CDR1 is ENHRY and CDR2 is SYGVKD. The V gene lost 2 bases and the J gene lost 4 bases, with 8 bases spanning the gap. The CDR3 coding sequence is TGTGCCATCAGTGAGCACAGCTTTAATGAAAAACTGTTTTTT. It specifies CAISEHSFNEKLFF.

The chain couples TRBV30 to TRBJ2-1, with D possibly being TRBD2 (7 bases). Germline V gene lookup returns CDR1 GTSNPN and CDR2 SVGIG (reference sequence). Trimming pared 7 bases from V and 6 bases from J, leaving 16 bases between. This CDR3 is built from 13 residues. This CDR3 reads CALLGGAFNEQFF. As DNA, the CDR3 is TGTGCCTTATTGGGGGGGGCCTTCAATGAGCAGTTCTTC.

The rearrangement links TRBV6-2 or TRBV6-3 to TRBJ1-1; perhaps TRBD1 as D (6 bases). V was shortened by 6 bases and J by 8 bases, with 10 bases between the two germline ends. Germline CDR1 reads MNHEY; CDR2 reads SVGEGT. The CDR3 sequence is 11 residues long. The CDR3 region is CASSHGTEAFF. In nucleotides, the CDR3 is TGTGCCAGCAGCCACGGGACAGAAGCTTTCTTT.

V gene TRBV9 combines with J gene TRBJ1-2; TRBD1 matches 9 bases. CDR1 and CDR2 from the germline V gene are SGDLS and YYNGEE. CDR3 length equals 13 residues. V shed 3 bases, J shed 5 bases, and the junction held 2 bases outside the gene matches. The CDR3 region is CASSAGTGYGYTF. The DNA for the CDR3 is TGTGCCAGCAGCGCCGGGACAGGGTATGGCTACACCTTC.

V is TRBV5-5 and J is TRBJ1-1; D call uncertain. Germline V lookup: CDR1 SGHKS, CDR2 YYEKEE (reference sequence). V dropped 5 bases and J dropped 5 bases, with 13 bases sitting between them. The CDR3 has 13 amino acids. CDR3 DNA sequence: TGTGCCAGCAGTGCAGTGGCTAGGACTGAAGCTTTCTTT. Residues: CASSAVARTEAFF.

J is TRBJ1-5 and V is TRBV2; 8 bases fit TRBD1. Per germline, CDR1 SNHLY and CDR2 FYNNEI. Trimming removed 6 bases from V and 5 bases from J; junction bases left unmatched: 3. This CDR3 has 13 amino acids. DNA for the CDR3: TGTGCCAGCAGGACACAGGGGGATCAGCCCCAGCATTTT. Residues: CASRTQGDQPQHF.

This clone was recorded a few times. The CDR3 DNA sequence: TGTGCCAGCAGCTTCGCCAGGACTGAAGCTTTCTTT. Translating gives CASSFARTEAFF. The rearrangement joins TRBV7-8 to TRBJ1-1; no firm D call. Germline CDR1 SGHVS, CDR2 FQNEAQ. The length of the CDR3 is 12 residues. V lost 3 bases to trimming and J lost 5 bases, with 7 bases between them.

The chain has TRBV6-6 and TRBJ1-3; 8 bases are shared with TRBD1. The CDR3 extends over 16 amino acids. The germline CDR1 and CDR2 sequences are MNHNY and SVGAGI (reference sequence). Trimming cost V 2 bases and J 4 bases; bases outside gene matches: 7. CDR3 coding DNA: TGTGCCAGCAGTTACATGGGACAGGCGGACGGAAACACCATATATTTT. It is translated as CASSYMGQADGNTIYF.